This T cell receptor (beta chain) was sequenced for a study of shared clonotypes between healthy human individuals. Overall study: For every donor, three CD4 naive, three CD4 memory, two CD8 naive and one CD8 memory plates were used. General study points: In general, naive subsets displayed greater estimated richness than memory subsets did.

Every donor, a Caucasian adult, lived in Nashville, Tennessee. Negatively enriched CD4+ T cells were divided by CD45RA into naive and memory. A note on this clone: As yet, its antigen is unknown.

CDR3 size: 15 residues. Germline V gene sequence: CDR1 LNHDA, CDR2 SQIVND (reference sequence). V lost 1 base and J lost 4, with 13 bases in between. TCRdb's table, derived via immunoSEQ multiplex PCR, lists solely in-frame clones and lacks some. The sample comprises some 2,400,000 clones, under 97% of which are singletons, and over 0.1% rests with the top ten. Sequencing was done on a sample of naive CD4+ T cells sorted from blood. The subset denotes: CD45RA+ positively selected. This receptor was identified in a man aged 18-30 years in good health. The genes are TRBV19 and TRBJ1-2; possible D gene TRBD1, 6 bases. The CDR3 DNA reads TGTGCCAGTAGTATAGGAACGGGACAAAGCTATGGCTACACCTTC. It codes for CASSIGTGQSYGYTF.